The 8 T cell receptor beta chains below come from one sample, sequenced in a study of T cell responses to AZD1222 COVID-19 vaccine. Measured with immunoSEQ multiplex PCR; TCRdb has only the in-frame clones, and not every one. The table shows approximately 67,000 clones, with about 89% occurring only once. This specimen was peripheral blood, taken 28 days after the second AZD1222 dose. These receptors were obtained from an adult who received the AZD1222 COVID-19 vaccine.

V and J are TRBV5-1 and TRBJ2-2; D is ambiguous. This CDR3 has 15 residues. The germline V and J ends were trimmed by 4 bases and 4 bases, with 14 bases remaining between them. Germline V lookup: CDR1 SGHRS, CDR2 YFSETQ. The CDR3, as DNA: TGCGCCAGCAGCCAAGGCCCGGGCCGCACCGGGGAGCTGTTTTTT. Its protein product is CASSQGPGRTGELFF.

The CDR3: CAISAGAGANVLTF. CDR3 DNA sequence: TGTGCCATCAGTGCGGGGGCTGGGGCCAACGTCCTGACTTTC. V is TRBV10-3 and J is TRBJ2-6; tentatively, D is TRBD2 (6 bases). The V gene lost 4 bases and the J gene lost 2 bases, with 6 bases spanning the gap. This CDR3 region has 14 residues. Germline V gene lookup returns CDR1 ENHRY and CDR2 SYGVKD.

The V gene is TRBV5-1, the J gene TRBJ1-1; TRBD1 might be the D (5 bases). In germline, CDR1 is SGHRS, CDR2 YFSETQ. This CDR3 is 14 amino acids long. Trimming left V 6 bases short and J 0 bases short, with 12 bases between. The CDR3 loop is CASNTGPLNTEAFF. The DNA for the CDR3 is TGCGCCAGCAATACAGGCCCTCTGAACACTGAAGCTTTCTTT.

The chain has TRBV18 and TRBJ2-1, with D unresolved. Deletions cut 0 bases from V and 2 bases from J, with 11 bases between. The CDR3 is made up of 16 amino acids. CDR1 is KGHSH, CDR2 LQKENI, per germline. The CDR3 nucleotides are TGTGCCAGCTCACCACCGTCGACTCCAACCTACAATGAGCAGTTCTTC. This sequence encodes CASSPPSTPTYNEQFF.

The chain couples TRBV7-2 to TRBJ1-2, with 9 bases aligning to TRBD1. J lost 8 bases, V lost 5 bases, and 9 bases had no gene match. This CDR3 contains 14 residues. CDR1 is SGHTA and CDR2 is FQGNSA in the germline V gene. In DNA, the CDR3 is TGTGCCAGCAGCCTAAGTCGGACAGGGGAAGGCTACACCTTC. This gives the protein CASSLSRTGEGYTF.

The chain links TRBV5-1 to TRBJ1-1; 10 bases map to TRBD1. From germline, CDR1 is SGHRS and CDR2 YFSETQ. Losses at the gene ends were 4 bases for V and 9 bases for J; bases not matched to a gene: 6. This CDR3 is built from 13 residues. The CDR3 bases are TGCGCCAGCAGCATAAGGACAGGGGGGCAAGCTTTCTTT. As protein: CASSIRTGGQAFF.

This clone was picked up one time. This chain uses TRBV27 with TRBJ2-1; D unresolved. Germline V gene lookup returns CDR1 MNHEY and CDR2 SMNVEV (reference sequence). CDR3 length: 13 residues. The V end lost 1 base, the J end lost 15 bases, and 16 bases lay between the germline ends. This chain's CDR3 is CASSLFVAKEWFF. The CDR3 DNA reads TGTGCCAGCAGTTTATTCGTGGCAAAAGAGTGGTTCTTC.

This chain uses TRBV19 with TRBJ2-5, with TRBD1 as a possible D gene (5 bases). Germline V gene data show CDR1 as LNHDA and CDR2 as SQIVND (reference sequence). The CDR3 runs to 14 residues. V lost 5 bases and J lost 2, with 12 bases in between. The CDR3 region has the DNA TGTGCCAGTAGTCGGGCGGACACACAAGAGACCCAGTACTTC. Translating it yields CASSRADTQETQYF. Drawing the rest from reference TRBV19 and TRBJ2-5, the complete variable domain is DGGITQSPKYLFRKEGQNVTLSCEQNLNHDAMYWYRQDPGQGLRLIYYSQIVNDFQKGDIAEGYSVSREKKESFPLTVTSAQKNPTAFYLCASSRADTQETQYFGPGTRLLVL.